The rows below give T cell receptor beta chains drawn from one sample of a study of control samples from healthy donors and cancer patients. The protocol was immunoSEQ multiplex PCR, while the TCRdb copy is restricted to in-frame clones and leaves out a portion. The table has over 150,000 clones, approximately 94% seen once; the top ten hold about 5.2%. The sequencing sample was made of blood. These receptors originate from a man aged 35 to 55 in good health. The CDR3 runs from the conserved cysteine through the conserved F or W. Not every row has a clone size; where given, it reads once, few, many or a size class.

TRBJ1-2 NA TRBV9 CASGFSADREDYGYTF
TRBJ1-3 NA TRBV5-5 CASSLAPRDTERNTIYF
TRBJ1-1 NA TRBV2 CASSTSRVAFF
TRBJ1-6 NA TRBV7-8 CASSLRVGSNSPLHF
TRBJ1-5 NA TRBV12-5 CASGLVSQGAGGQPQHF
TRBJ1-5 NA TRBV10-2 CASSESGTNQPQHF
TRBJ2-1 NA TRBV11-3 CASSLGLGQGARNEQFF
TRBJ1-1 NA TRBV12-3/TRBV12-4 CASTQTAGAFF
TRBJ1-5 few TRBV5-1 CASSLDGGRGQPQHF
TRBJ2-3 once TRBV7-2 CASSGGGAGSTDTQYF
TRBJ2-2 NA TRBV7-8 CASSLGRRTNTGELFF
TRBJ1-2 NA TRBV3-1/TRBV3-2 CASSPRGASANYGYTF
TRBJ1-2 NA TRBV5-5 CASSLLNGYTF
TRBJ2-5 NA TRBV6-5 CASSFQAGRETQYF
TRBJ2-3 NA TRBV2 CASRTPGGDSTDTQYF
TRBJ1-4 NA TRBV3-1/TRBV3-2 CASSRGTGTEKLFF
TRBJ2-3 NA TRBV21-1 CASIRTPSTDTQYF
TRBJ1-1 NA TRBV5-1 CASSLDSLNTEAFF
TRBJ1-4 NA TRBV23-1 CASSQSCRAFEKLFF
TRBJ1-1 NA TRBV19 CASTPRGRNTEAFF
TRBJ1-2 NA TRBV27 CASRSTGMGGYTF
TRBJ1-5 NA TRBV7-7 CASSLDRNQPQHF
TRBJ1-1 few TRBV12-3/TRBV12-4 CASRKQGATEAFF
TRBJ1-6 NA TRBV4-3 CASSLLAVKTSLISPLHF
TRBJ1-4 NA TRBV4-1 CASSQGGWEKLFF
TRBJ2-7 NA TRBV10-1 CASTLRDEQYF
TRBJ1-1 NA TRBV5-1 CASGGRDTEAFF
TRBJ1-3 NA TRBV27 CASRALGTSGNIIYF
TRBJ1-1 NA TRBV27 CASRSVVDTEAFF
TRBJ2-7 NA TRBV7-2 CASSLVGAVEQYF
TRBJ2-1 NA TRBV6-2/TRBV6-3 CASSYTGTKPYNEQFF
TRBJ1-1 NA TRBV3-1/TRBV3-2 CASSPYTGTGAFF
TRBJ1-1 NA TRBV6-5 CASSINSNTEAFF
TRBJ1-2 NA TRBV5-1 CASRPGQNYGYTF
TRBJ2-5 NA TRBV7-3 CASSRLGGYQETQYF
TRBJ2-5 NA TRBV5-5 CAGSLAQSSPETQYF
TRBJ1-3 NA TRBV7-3 CASSTGLPGNTIYF
TRBJ2-1 NA TRBV24-1 CATSGTGGYNEQFF
TRBJ2-7 NA TRBV10-1 CASSAIDRDEGEQYF
TRBJ1-1 NA TRBV18 CASSDNMNTEAFF
TRBJ2-3 NA TRBV2 CASRWGGGTDTQYF
TRBJ1-3 NA TRBV5-1 CASSPMGVNTIYF
TRBJ1-2 NA TRBV6-5 CASSSRTGHSYGYTF
TRBJ1-1 NA TRBV19 CASSIDLGTSMNTEAFF
TRBJ1-2 NA TRBV30 CAWSETGRNYGYTF
TRBJ2-2 NA TRBV24-1 CATSARTGGWGELFF
TRBJ1-3 NA TRBV7-2 CASSSRQGHTIYF
TRBJ1-4 NA TRBV5-1 CASSLGQGEKLFF
TRBJ2-3 few TRBV25-1 CASSQRQGFTDTQYF
TRBJ2-5 NA TRBV18 CASSPGRETQYF
TRBJ1-4 NA TRBV5-8 CASSRLPGSTNEKLFF
TRBJ1-2 NA TRBV7-2 CASSLASADGYTF